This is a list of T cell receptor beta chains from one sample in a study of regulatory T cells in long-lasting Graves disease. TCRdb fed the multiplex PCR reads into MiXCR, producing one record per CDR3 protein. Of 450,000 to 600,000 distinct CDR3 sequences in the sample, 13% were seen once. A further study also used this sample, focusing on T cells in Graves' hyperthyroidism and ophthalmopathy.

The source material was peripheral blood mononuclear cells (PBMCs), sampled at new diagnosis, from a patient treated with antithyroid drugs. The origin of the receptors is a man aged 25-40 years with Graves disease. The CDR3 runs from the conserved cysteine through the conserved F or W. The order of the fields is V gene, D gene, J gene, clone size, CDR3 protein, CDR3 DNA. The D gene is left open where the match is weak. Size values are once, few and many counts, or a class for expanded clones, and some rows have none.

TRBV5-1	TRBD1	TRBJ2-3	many	CASSAGTASTDTQYF	TGCGCCAGCAGCGCCGGGACAGCGAGCACAGATACGCAGTATTTT
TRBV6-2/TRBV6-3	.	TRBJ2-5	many	CASSEVLDNQETQYF	TGTGCCAGCAGTGAAGTTTTGGACAACCAAGAGACCCAGTACTTC
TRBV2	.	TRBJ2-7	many	CASSDGQYTRQYF	TGTGCCAGCAGTGACGGACAGTATACGAGGCAGTACTTC
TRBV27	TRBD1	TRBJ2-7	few	CASRRSRDRWYEQYF	TGTGCCAGCCGTAGAAGCCGGGACAGATGGTACGAGCAGTACTTC
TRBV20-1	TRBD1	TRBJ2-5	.	CSAKQTGEGTQYF	TGCAGTGCTAAGCAAACAGGGGAAGGGACCCAGTACTTC
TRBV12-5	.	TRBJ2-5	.	CASGWWGQETQYF	TGTGCTAGTGGTTGGTGGGGTCAAGAGACCCAGTACTTC
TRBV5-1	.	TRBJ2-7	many	CASSRAGTPSEQYF	TGCGCCAGCAGCCGGGCAGGGACTCCAAGCGAGCAGTACTTC
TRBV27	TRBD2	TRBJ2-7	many	CASSGWSSGPSYEQYF	TGTGCCAGCAGTGGGTGGTCTAGCGGCCCCTCCTACGAGCAGTACTTC
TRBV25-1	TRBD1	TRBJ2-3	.	CASRRAGGIDTQYF	TGTGCCAGCAGGCGGGCAGGGGGAATAGATACGCAGTATTTT
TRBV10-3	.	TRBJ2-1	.	CAIRPSTSRIDEQFF	TGTGCCATCAGGCCCTCTACTAGTCGAATCGATGAGCAGTTCTTC
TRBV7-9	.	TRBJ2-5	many	CASSLYQGTETQYF	TGTGCCAGCAGCTTATATCAGGGGACAGAGACCCAGTACTTC
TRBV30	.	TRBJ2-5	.	CAWGPNQQETQYF	TGTGCCTGGGGCCCTAACCAGCAAGAGACCCAGTACTTC
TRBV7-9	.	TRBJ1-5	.	CASSSGPYSNQPQHF	TGTGCCAGCAGTTCCGGACCTTATAGCAATCAGCCCCAGCATTTT
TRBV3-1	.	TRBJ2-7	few	CASSQVGDYEQYF	TGTGCCAGCAGCCAGGTCGGAGACTACGAGCAGTACTTC
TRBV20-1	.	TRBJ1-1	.	CSASDGTVNTEAFF	TGCAGTGCTAGTGACGGGACGGTAAACACTGAAGCTTTCTTT
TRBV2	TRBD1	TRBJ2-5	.	CASGARGRETQYF	TGTGCCAGCGGTGCCAGGGGGCGGGAGACCCAGTACTTC
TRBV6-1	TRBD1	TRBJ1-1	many	CASSKGQGDTEAFF	TGTGCCAGCAGCAAGGGACAGGGGGACACTGAAGCTTTCTTT
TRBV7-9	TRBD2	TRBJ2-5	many	CASIRTGGSGETQYF	TGTGCCAGCATCCGGACCGGCGGGAGCGGGGAGACCCAGTACTTC
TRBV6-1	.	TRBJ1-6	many	CASRVRGNSPLHF	TGTGCCAGCAGGGTCAGGGGTAATTCACCCCTCCACTTT
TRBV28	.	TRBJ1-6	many	CASSPPRGSTYNSPLHF	TGTGCCAGCAGCCCGCCGCGGGGGAGCACCTATAATTCACCCCTCCACTTT
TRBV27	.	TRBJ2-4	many	CASSLIGSSKNIQYF	TGTGCCAGCAGTTTAATAGGGAGCTCCAAAAACATTCAGTACTTC
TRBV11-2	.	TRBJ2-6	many	CASSLDGYRVLTF	TGTGCCAGCAGCCTAGACGGCTACAGAGTCCTGACTTTC
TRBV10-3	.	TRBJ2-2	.	CAISQGTLNTGELFF	TGTGCCATCAGTCAAGGGACGTTGAACACCGGGGAGCTGTTTTTT
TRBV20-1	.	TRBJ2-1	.	CSASGVTGRVGGSYNEQFF	TGCAGTGCTAGCGGGGTGACAGGGAGGGTTGGGGGCTCCTACAATGAGCAGTTCTTC
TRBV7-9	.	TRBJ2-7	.	CASGNSGAPYEQYF	TGTGCCAGCGGTAACAGCGGAGCCCCCTACGAGCAGTACTTC
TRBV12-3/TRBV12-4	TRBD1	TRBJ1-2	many	CASSQGADYGYTF	TGTGCCAGCAGTCAGGGGGCTGACTATGGCTACACCTTC
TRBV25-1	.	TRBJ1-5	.	CASSGGRAQHF	TGTGCCAGCAGCGGGGGGCGGGCCCAGCATTTT
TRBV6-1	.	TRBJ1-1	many	CASSNRATNTEAFF	TGTGCCAGCAGCAACAGGGCGACGAACACTGAAGCTTTCTTT
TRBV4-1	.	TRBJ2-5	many	CASSPFWAGRGETQYF	TGCGCCAGCAGCCCGTTCTGGGCGGGAAGGGGTGAGACCCAGTACTTC
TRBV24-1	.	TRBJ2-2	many	CATSQPTGRSTGELFF	TGTGCCACCAGTCAACCGACAGGTCGGAGCACCGGGGAGCTGTTTTTT
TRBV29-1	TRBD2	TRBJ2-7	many	CSVETGGAYEQYF	TGCAGCGTTGAAACGGGAGGCGCCTACGAGCAGTACTTC
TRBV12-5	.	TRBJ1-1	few	CASGGRRGNTEAFF	TGTGCTAGTGGCGGACGGAGGGGGAACACTGAAGCTTTCTTT
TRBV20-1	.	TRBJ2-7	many	CSASRATTYEQYF	TGCAGTGCTAGTCGGGCTACCACCTACGAGCAGTACTTC
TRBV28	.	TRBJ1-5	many	CASVRGAAGNQPQHF	TGTGCCAGCGTCCGGGGGGCAGCGGGCAATCAGCCCCAGCATTTT
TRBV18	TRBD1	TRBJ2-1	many	CASSQTDRYNEQFF	TGTGCCAGCTCACAAACGGACAGGTACAATGAGCAGTTCTTC
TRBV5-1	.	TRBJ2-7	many	CASSLEMAAYEQYF	TGCGCCAGCAGCTTGGAGATGGCAGCATACGAGCAGTACTTC
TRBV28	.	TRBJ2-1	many	CASILEDEQFF	TGTGCCAGCATCTTGGAGGATGAGCAGTTCTTC
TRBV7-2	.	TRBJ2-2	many	CASSDWLGLGATGELFF	TGTGCCAGCAGCGACTGGCTGGGTCTAGGGGCCACCGGGGAGCTGTTTTTT
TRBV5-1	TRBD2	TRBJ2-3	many	CASSLRTSGSTDTQYF	TGCGCCAGCAGCTTACGGACTAGCGGGAGTACAGATACGCAGTATTTT
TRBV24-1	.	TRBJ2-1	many	CATSSGRRNEQFF	TGTGCCACCAGTTCCGGCCGACGGAATGAGCAGTTCTTC
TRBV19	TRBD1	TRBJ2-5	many	CASSPRTGGDETQYF	TGTGCCAGTAGTCCCCGGACAGGGGGCGACGAGACCCAGTACTTC